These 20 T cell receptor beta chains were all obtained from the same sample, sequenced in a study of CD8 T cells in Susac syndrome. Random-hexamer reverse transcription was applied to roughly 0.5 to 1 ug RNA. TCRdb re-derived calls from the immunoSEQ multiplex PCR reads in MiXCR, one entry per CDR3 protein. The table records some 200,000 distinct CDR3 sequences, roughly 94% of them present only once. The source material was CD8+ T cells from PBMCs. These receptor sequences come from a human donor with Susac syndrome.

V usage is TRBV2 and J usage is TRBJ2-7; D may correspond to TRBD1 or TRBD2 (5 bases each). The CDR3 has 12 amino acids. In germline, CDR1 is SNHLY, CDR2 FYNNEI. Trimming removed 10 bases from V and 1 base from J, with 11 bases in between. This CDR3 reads CAIGDRSYEQYF. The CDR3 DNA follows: TGTGCCATCGGGGACCGATCCTACGAGCAGTACTTC.

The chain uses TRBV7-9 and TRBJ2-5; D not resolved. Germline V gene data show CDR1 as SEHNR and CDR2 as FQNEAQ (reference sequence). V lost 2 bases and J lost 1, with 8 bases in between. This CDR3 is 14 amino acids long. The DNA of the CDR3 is TGTGCCAGCAGCTTACGGTACAGCCAAGAGACCCAGTACTTC. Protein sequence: CASSLRYSQETQYF.

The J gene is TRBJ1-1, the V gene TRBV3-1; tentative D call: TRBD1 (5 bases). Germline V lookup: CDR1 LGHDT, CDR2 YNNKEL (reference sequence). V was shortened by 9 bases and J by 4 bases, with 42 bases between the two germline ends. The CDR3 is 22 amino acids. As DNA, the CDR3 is TGTGCCAGTCAAAACAAAGCCGGGACGGCGGAATCCAGAGGGATACTAAGCACTGAAGCTTTCTTT. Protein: CASQNKAGTAESRGILSTEAFF.

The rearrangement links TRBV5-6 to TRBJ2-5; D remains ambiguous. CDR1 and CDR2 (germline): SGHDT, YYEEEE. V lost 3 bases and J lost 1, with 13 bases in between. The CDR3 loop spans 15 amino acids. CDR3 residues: CASSSEKGFQETQYF. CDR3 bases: TGTGCCAGCAGCTCGGAAAAGGGTTTCCAAGAGACCCAGTACTTC.

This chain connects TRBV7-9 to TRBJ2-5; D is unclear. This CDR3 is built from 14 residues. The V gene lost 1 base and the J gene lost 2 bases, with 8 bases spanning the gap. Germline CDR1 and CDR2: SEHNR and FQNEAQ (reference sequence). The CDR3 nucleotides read TGTGCCAGCAGCTTAGATCAGGATCAAGAGACCCAGTACTTC. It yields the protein CASSLDQDQETQYF.

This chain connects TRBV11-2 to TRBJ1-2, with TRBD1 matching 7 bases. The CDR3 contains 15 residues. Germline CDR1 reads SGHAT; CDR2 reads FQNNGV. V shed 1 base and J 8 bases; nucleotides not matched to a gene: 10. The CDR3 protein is CASSLGSGGLFGYTF. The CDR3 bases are TGTGCCAGCAGCTTAGGATCAGGGGGACTCTTCGGCTACACCTTC.

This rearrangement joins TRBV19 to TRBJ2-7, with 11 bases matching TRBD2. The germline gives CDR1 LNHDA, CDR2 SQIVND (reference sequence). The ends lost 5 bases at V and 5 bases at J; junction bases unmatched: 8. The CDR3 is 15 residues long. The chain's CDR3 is CASSGASGRNNEQYF. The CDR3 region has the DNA TGTGCCAGTAGTGGCGCTAGCGGGAGGAATAACGAGCAGTACTTC.

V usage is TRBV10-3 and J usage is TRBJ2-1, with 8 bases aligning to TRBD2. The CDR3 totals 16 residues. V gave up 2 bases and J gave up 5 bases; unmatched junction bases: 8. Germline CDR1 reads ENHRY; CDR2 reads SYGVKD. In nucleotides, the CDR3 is TGTGCCATCAGTGAGAATTTGGCGGGGGGAGACAATGAGCAGTTCTTC. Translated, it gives CAISENLAGGDNEQFF.

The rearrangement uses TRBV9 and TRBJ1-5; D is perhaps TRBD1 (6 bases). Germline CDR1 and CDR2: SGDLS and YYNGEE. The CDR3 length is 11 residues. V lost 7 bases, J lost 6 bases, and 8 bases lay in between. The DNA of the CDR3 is TGTGCCAGCGGGGGGGCTCAGCCCCAGCATTTT. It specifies CASGGAQPQHF. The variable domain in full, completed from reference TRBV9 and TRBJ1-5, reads DSGVTQTPKHLITATGQRVTLRCSPRSGDLSVYWYQQSLDQGLQFLIQYYNGEERAKGNILERFSAQQFPDLHSELNLSSLELGDSALYFCASGGAQPQHFGDGTRLSIL.

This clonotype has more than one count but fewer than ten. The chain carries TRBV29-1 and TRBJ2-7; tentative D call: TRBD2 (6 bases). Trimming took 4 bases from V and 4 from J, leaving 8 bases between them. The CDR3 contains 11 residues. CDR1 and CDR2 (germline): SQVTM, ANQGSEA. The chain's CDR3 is CSVVEGYEQYF. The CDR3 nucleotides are TGCAGCGTTGTGGAGGGGTACGAGCAGTACTTC.

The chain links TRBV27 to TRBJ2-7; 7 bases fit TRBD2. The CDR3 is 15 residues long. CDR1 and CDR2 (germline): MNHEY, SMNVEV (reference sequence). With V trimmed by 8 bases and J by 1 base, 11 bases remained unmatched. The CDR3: CASGIRLAASYEQYF. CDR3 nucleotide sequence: TGTGCCAGCGGAATTCGCCTAGCGGCATCCTACGAGCAGTACTTC.

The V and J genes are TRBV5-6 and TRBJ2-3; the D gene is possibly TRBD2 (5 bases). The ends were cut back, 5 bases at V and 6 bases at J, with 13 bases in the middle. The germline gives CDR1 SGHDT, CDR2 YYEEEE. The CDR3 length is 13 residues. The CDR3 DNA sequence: TGTGCCAGCAGACAACTAGTTACGGATACGCAGTATTTT. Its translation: CASRQLVTDTQYF.

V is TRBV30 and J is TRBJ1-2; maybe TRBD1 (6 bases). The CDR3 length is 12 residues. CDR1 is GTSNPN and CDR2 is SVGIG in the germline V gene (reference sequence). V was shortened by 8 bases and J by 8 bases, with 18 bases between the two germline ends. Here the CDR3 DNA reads TGTGCCCGAACACAGGGAGTTGCGGGCTACACCTTC. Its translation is CARTQGVAGYTF. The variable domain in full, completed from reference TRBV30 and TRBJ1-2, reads SQTIHQWPATLVQPVGSPLSLECTVEGTSNPNLYWYRQAAGRGLQLLFYSVGIGQISSEVPQNLSASRPQDRQFILSSKKLLLSDSGFYLCARTQGVAGYTFGSGTRLTVV.

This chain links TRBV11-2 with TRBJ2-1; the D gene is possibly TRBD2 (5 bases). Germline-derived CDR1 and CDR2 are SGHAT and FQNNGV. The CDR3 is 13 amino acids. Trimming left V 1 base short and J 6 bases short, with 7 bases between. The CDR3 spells CASSLVEGNEQFF. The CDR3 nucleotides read TGTGCCAGCAGCTTAGTAGAGGGCAATGAGCAGTTCTTC.

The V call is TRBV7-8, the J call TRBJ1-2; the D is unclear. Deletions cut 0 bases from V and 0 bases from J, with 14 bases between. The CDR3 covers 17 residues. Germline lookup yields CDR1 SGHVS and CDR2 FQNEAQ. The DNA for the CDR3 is TGTGCCAGCAGCTTAGCTGGAACAGTGCTCTCTAACTATGGCTACACCTTC. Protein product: CASSLAGTVLSNYGYTF.

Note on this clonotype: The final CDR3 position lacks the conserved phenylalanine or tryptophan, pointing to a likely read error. CDR3 in amino acids: CASSNLPGDRADTQYI. CDR3 DNA sequence: TGTGCCAGCAGTAACCTCCCGGGTGACCGGGCAGATACGCAGTATATT. This chain uses TRBV6-5 with TRBJ2-3; D is unresolved. Trimming left V 5 bases short and J 4 bases short, with 19 bases between. This CDR3 is 16 amino acids long. The germline gives CDR1 MNHEY, CDR2 SVGAGI.

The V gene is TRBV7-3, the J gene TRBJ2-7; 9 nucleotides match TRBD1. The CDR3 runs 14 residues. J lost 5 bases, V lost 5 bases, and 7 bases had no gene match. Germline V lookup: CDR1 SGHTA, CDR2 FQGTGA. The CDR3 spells CASSPNRGHNEQYF. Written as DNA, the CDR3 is TGTGCCAGCAGCCCAAACAGGGGGCACAACGAGCAGTACTTC.

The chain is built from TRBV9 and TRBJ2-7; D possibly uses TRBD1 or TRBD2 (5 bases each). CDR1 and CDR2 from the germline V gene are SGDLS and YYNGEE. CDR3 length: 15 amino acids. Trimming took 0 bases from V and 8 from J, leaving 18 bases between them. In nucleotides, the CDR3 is TGTGCCAGCAGCGTAGGTGGGACCGAGGCCGGGAAGCAGTACTTC. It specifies CASSVGGTEAGKQYF.

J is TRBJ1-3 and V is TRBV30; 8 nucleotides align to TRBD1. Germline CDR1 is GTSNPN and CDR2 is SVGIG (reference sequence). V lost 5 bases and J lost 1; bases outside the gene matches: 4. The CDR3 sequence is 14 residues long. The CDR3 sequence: CAWDRGISGNTIYF. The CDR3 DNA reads TGTGCCTGGGACAGGGGTATTTCTGGAAACACCATATATTTT. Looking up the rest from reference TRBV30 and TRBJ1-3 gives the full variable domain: SQTIHQWPATLVQPVGSPLSLECTVEGTSNPNLYWYRQAAGRGLQLLFYSVGIGQISSEVPQNLSASRPQDRQFILSSKKLLLSDSGFYLCAWDRGISGNTIYFGEGSWLTVV.

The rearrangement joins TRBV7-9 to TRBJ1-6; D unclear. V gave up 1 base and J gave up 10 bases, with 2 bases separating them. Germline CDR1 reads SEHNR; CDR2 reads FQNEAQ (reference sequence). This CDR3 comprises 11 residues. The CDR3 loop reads CASSLGSPLHF. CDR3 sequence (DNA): TGTGCCAGCAGCTTAGGCTCACCCCTCCACTTT.